The present TCR beta chain was sequenced within a study of T-cell memory formation after mild COVID-19. TCR alpha and TCR beta cDNA libraries with sample barcodes and UMIs came from 5'RACE using constant-segment primers. TCRdb re-analysed the 5' RACE reads in MiXCR, keeping a single row per CDR3 protein. The table lists 400,000 to 500,000 distinct CDR3 sequences, around 20% of them singletons. Note on this clonotype: Its specificity is unknown.

Germline CDR1 and CDR2: MNHEY and SMNVEV (reference sequence). The CDR3 runs 20 residues. V dropped 6 bases and J dropped 0; count of bases not matched to a gene: 13. Findings and limits, study-wide: CD8+ contracting clones occupied EMRA, while CD4+ ones occupied mainly CM and EM. Some SARS-CoV-2-responding clones were already detected in memory before infection. SARS-CoV-2 specificity of second-wave clones peaking day 37 was unconfirmed.

The sequenced sample consisted of PBMCs or a T cell subset sorted from them (not recorded which). The sequence was collected from an adult woman who had mild COVID-19 (a few samples of this study predate the infection). Cell type and time point are not known. V and J are TRBV27 and TRBJ2-3; 15 positions match TRBD2. The CDR3 DNA sequence: TGTGCCAGCAGCCATATCTTGGGACTAGCGGGGGGATCTAGCACAGATACGCAGTATTTT. Amino acid sequence: CASSHILGLAGGSSTDTQYF.